This TCR beta chain was observed in a study of blood T cell repertoires in COVID-19. Study overall: T cells, B-cell-depleted T cells, or PBMCs supplied cDNA or gDNA.

Original methodology: Reference gene primer amplification gave nucleated cell count estimates. Using immunoSEQ multiplex PCR, the repertoire was profiled, and TCRdb retains in-frame clones only, with some absent. V and J calls and clone size are as listed in that table; D and trimming were resolved from the DNA. The table records more than 100,000 clones, roughly 78% of them present only once. The sequenced sample was peripheral blood. The TCR sequence derives from a man between 60 and 75 years old with active or convalescent COVID-19.

The CDR3 nucleotides are TGTGCCAGCTGGAAAGCGGGGCGGCCCTACGAGCAGTACTTC. Residues: CASWKAGRPYEQYF. The chain recombines TRBV6-5 with TRBJ2-7, with 7 bases fitting TRBD2. The V gene's germline CDR1 is MNHEY and CDR2 SVGAGI. V lost 8 bases to trimming and J lost 2 bases; unmatched junction nucleotides: 9. The CDR3 is 14 amino acids.